The subject of this entry is one T cell receptor beta chain. Its antigen is not identified. This sample was taken from a study of T cells in Graves' hyperthyroidism and ophthalmopathy. Study results and caveats: Progression to ophthalmopathy was predicted a median of approximately 6.4 months early. Through a model of 13 V-J features, ophthalmopathy was separated from stable hyperthyroidism.

RNA transcripts were the template for amplifying TCR beta CDR3 regions. HTBI primers were used for first-round RT-PCR of the TCR CDR3. A single record per CDR3 protein comes from TCRdb applying MiXCR to the multiplex PCR reads. This sample carries hundreds of thousands of distinct CDR3 sequences, roughly 14% of them seen once, and the ten largest clones take less than 6%. The V segment lost 5 bases and the J segment 1 base; nucleotides outside the gene matches: 21. The V gene's germline CDR1 is DFQATT and CDR2 SNEGSKA (reference sequence). This CDR3 spans 20 amino acids. The sequence was collected from a woman in her thirties with Graves' hyperthyroidism that later progressed to Graves' ophthalmopathy. The source material was blood. The gene calls are TRBV20-1 and TRBJ2-1; the match to TRBD1 covers 9 bases. The CDR3 region has the DNA TGCAGTGCTTTGCCCGGGACAGGGAAAGGTGTAGGGCGGTCCTACAATGAGCAGTTCTTC. Translation: CSALPGTGKGVGRSYNEQFF.